The subject of this entry is one TCR beta chain. Its antigen is as yet unknown. The data belong to a study of PD-L1 blockade in urothelial cancer. For the study at large: Prior chemotherapy regimens per patient numbered 0 to 3. Analysis of the blood was performed 3 weeks (second dose) and 6 weeks after treatment start.

Whole-study findings and limits: In blood sampled pretreatment, TCR clonality below the median predicted better survival. The study found that durable-benefit patients expanded tumor-associated blood clones more at 3 weeks.

Method: immunoSEQ multiplex PCR; TCRdb's copy keeps in-frame clones and lacks some. The table lists about 110,000 clones, around 90% of them singletons. Time point here: peripheral blood 6 weeks after treatment start. The V segment lost 1 base and the J segment 4 bases; nucleotides outside the gene matches: 7. This CDR3 spans 16 amino acids. The germline V gene encodes CDR1 SGHTA and CDR2 FQGNSA. The V call is TRBV7-2, the J call TRBJ1-3; 7 bases align to TRBD1. The receptor's source is a man aged 55 to 70 with urothelial cancer. The sample in question was PBMCs, obtained around atezolizumab (anti-PD-L1) treatment. The CDR3: CASSLVQGTPGNTIYF. CDR3 nucleotides: TGTGCCAGCAGCTTAGTACAGGGGACTCCAGGAAACACCATATATTTT.